The next 23 T cell receptor beta chains were all read from a single sample in a study of tumor and adjacent non-tumor tissue in lung cancer. The library came from three nested PCR rounds adapted from ARM-PCR protocols. TCRdb fed the multiplex PCR reads into MiXCR, producing one record per CDR3 protein. Counted here are around 74,000 distinct CDR3 sequences, around 65% occurring once; the ten biggest clones make up about a quarter. RNA was extracted from bulk tissue without any cell sorting. The normal lung tissue was taken more than 3 cm from the tumor edge. The sample consisted of distant non-tumor lung tissue. The receptors derive from a woman between 45 and 60 years old with non-small cell lung cancer.

Concerning this clonotype: A much more abundant neighbour one base away suggests this may be a read error. V usage is TRBV6-2 or TRBV6-3 and J usage is TRBJ2-7; unclear D gene. The germline gives CDR1 MNHEY, CDR2 SVGEGT. The CDR3 length is 13 residues. DNA for the CDR3: TGTGCCAGCAGACCACCCGGGTCCTACGAGCAGTGCTTC. It encodes CASRPPGSYEQCF.

A remark on this clonotype: A junction end diverges from the germline sequence, so it may reflect a read error. This chain links TRBV6-2 or TRBV6-3 with TRBJ2-3, with D unresolved. CDR3 length equals 14 residues. Per germline, CDR1 MNHEY and CDR2 SVGEGT. The CDR3 DNA reads TGTGCCAGCAGTCACTCAGATAGCACAGATACGCAATATTTT. It is translated as CASSHSDSTDTQYF.

A word on this clonotype: The junction shows a germline mismatch at one end, possibly a read error. The chain couples TRBV4-2 to TRBJ1-2; the D gene is possibly TRBD1 (6 bases). The germline CDR1 and CDR2 sequences are LGHNA and YNFKEQ. The length of the CDR3 is 13 residues. CDR3 nucleotides: TGTGCCAGCAACCAAGGGGGAGGTCGGGGCAACACCTTC. Translated: CASNQGGGRGNTF.

This clonotype was seen a few times. This may come from a read error, since a much larger clone is one base off. The chain recombines TRBV4-1 with TRBJ2-3; no firm D call. Looked up from germline, CDR1 is MGHRA and CDR2 is YSYEKL. The CDR3 extends over 13 amino acids. CDR3 sequence (DNA): TGCGCCAGCAGCCAAGATCGGTTAGATATGCAGTATTTT. Its translation: CASSQDRLDMQYF.

The chain uses TRBV29-1 and TRBJ1-5; 10 nucleotides align to TRBD1. V lost 7 bases to trimming and J lost 9 bases; unmatched junction nucleotides: 12. The CDR3 covers 14 residues. Germline V gives CDR1 SQVTM, CDR2 ANQGSEA. The CDR3 nucleotides read TGCAGCGCACGGGACAGGGGTCGGGGACGGCCCCAGCATTTT. This codes for CSARDRGRGRPQHF.

In regard to this clonotype: Sequence at one end of the junction differs from germline and may be a read error. The V and J genes are TRBV11-2 and TRBJ1-1, with D unresolved. This CDR3 is 13 amino acids long. Germline values: CDR1 SGHAT, CDR2 FQNNGV. This CDR3 is CASSKLLNTEAYF. In DNA, the CDR3 is TGTGCCAGCAGCAAATTATTGAACACTGAAGCTTACTTT.

The rearrangement links TRBV20-1 to TRBJ2-7; TRBD2 agrees at 12 bases. The germline V gene encodes CDR1 DFQATT and CDR2 SNEGSKA (reference sequence). This CDR3 spans 18 amino acids. With 3 bases clipped from V and 0 bases from J, the junction kept 12 bases outside the gene matches. CDR3 in DNA: TGCAGTGCTAGTGAGGGACTAGCGGGTATCCTGGCCTCCTACGAGCAGTACTTC. Protein product: CSASEGLAGILASYEQYF.

This clonotype was observed at least ten times. The V and J genes are TRBV12-3 or TRBV12-4 and TRBJ2-6, with TRBD1 as a possible D gene (6 bases). This CDR3 spans 18 amino acids. The V end was cut by 6 bases, the J end by 0 bases, with 18 bases between. CDR3 residues: CASSSKGQGISGANVLTF. In DNA, the CDR3 is TGTGCCAGCAGCTCTAAGGGGCAGGGGATCTCTGGGGCCAACGTCCTGACTTTC.

On this clonotype: Mismatch with germline at one junction end may stem from a read error. The rearrangement uses TRBV12-3 or TRBV12-4 and TRBJ1-5, with a weak D call TRBD1 (6 bases). The CDR3 totals 16 residues. CDR3 bases: TGTGCCAGCAGTTTAGGGGGGGCTTATGGCAATCGGCCCCAGCATTTT. It yields the protein CASSLGGAYGNRPQHF.

Concerning this clonotype itself: Germline and junction disagree at one end, which may indicate a read error. The gene calls are TRBV28 and TRBJ2-2; 9 bases agree with TRBD1. The CDR3 length is 17 residues. Germline loops: CDR1 MDHEN, CDR2 SYDVKM. The CDR3 reads CASSLSVGTGNTGGLFF. The CDR3 DNA sequence: TGTGCCAGCAGTTTATCGGTCGGGACAGGGAACACCGGGGGGCTGTTTTTT.

For this clonotype: The conserved phenylalanine or tryptophan normally closing the CDR3 is absent here, so this likely arose from a read error. The CDR3 region is CASSLVGGTYEQYL. The CDR3 bases are TGTGCCAGCAGTTTAGTGGGAGGTACCTACGAGCAGTACTTA. The chain combines TRBV12-3 or TRBV12-4 with TRBJ2-7; D is possibly TRBD2 (6 bases). The CDR3 is made up of 14 amino acids. V lost 1 base to trimming and J lost 2 bases, with 9 bases between them.

Comment on this clonotype: Mismatch with germline at one junction end may stem from a read error. The rearrangement uses TRBV6-5 and TRBJ2-2, with D possibly being TRBD1 or TRBD2 (5 bases each). The CDR3 extends over 17 amino acids. Germline V CDR1 and CDR2: MNHEY, SVGAGI. CDR3 nucleotide sequence: TGTGCCAGCAGTTACTCGCGGCCGCAGAAATCCGCCGGGGACCTGTTTTTT. Amino acids: CASSYSRPQKSAGDLFF.

The chain employs TRBV19 and TRBJ1-1, with D maybe TRBD1 (5 bases). The CDR3 runs 14 residues. Germline CDR1 reads LNHDA; CDR2 reads SQIVND (reference sequence). Trimming took 3 bases from V and 4 from J, leaving 12 bases between them. The CDR3 bases are TGTGCCAGTAGTATGACGGGGCGCGGCACTGAAGCTTTCTTT. Amino acid sequence: CASSMTGRGTEAFF.

This clonotype was seen repeatedly, ten times or more. The chain couples TRBV4-1 to TRBJ2-3, with D maybe TRBD1 (5 bases). The CDR3 length is 14 residues. Trimming removed 1 base at V and 2 bases at J, with 7 bases between. Looked up from germline, CDR1 is MGHRA and CDR2 is YSYEKL. The CDR3 DNA sequence: TGCGCCAGCAGCCAAGCACAGGCCACAGATACGCAGTATTTT. Protein product: CASSQAQATDTQYF.

The genes are TRBV10-3 and TRBJ1-1; D gene ambiguous. V lost 2 bases and J lost 4, with 8 bases in between. This CDR3 comprises 13 residues. CDR1 is ENHRY, CDR2 SYGVKD, per germline. CDR3 in amino acids: CAISEDQSTEAFF. For the CDR3, the DNA is TGTGCCATCAGTGAGGACCAGAGCACTGAAGCTTTCTTT.

This clonotype was detected only a few times. The V call is TRBV28, the J call TRBJ1-3, with D possibly matching TRBD1 (6 bases). CDR1 is MDHEN, CDR2 SYDVKM, per germline. The CDR3 sequence is 16 residues long. V lost 1 base, J lost 0 bases, and 10 bases lay in between. The CDR3 reads CASSLSEDSSGNTIYF. The CDR3 nucleotides read TGTGCCAGCAGTTTATCAGAGGACAGCTCTGGAAACACCATATATTTT.

About this clonotype: This likely comes from a read error, as the CDR3 has no conserved phenylalanine or tryptophan at its end. The chain is built from TRBV5-4 and TRBJ2-7; 10 bases are a match to TRBD2. Germline CDR1 SGHNT, CDR2 YYREEE (reference sequence). The CDR3 is made up of 16 amino acids. The V and J ends lost 5 bases and 6 bases, in that order; junction bases with no gene match: 14. CDR3: CASSPALTSGCLEQYL. CDR3 nucleotide sequence: TGTGCCAGCAGTCCCGCCTTGACTAGCGGGTGTCTCGAGCAGTACTTA.

J is TRBJ2-7 and V is TRBV6-6; D may be TRBD2 (5 bases). The CDR3 extends over 14 amino acids. Trimming removed 7 bases from V and 5 bases from J, with 18 bases in between. Germline values: CDR1 MNHNY, CDR2 SVGAGI (reference sequence). The CDR3 coding sequence is TGTGCCAGCAACATAGCGATTACGATCCACGAGCAGTACTTC. Residues: CASNIAITIHEQYF.

The table lists this clonotype with a few counts. Possible read error: a much larger clone is one base away. The chain uses TRBV28 and TRBJ2-3; the D gene is possibly TRBD2 (6 bases). V was pared by 5 bases and J by 3 bases, with 15 bases between. The CDR3 totals 15 residues. CDR1 MDHEN and CDR2 SYDVKM come from the germline V gene. CDR3 DNA sequence: TGTGCCAGCAGTCCCAGGTGGAGGGATACAGATACGCAGTATTTT. The encoded protein is CASSPRWRDTDTQYF.

V is TRBV12-3 or TRBV12-4 and J is TRBJ1-1; tentatively, D is TRBD1 (5 bases). Trimming took off 2 bases at V and 2 bases at J, with 18 bases between the two ends. This CDR3 is built from 17 residues. Written as DNA, the CDR3 is TGTGCCAGCAGTTTATCCTTTCGGGGCAGGGTTAACACTGAAGCTTTCTTT. The encoded protein is CASSLSFRGRVNTEAFF.

About this clonotype: This likely comes from a read error, as the CDR3 has no conserved phenylalanine or tryptophan at its end. The chain couples TRBV20-1 to TRBJ2-6; weak D call: TRBD1 (5 bases). CDR3 size: 17 residues. Germline V gene data show CDR1 as DFQATT and CDR2 as SNEGSKA (reference sequence). CDR3 amino acids: CTAAPVDSPSGANVLTS. The CDR3 nucleotides read TGCACTGCTGCCCCTGTAGACAGCCCCTCTGGTGCCAACGTCCTGACTTCC.

Details on this clonotype: The missing conserved phenylalanine or tryptophan at the end of this CDR3 makes a read error likely. The chain carries TRBV20-1 and TRBJ2-1, with TRBD1 matching 9 bases. V was clipped by 4 bases and J by 6 bases; unmatched bases: 10. Germline lookup yields CDR1 DFQATT and CDR2 SNEGSKA (reference sequence). This CDR3 spans 15 amino acids. CDR3 coding DNA: TGCAGTGCTAACTCCGAGACAGGGGGATTCAATGAGCAGTTCCTC. Translation gives CSANSETGGFNEQFL.

Of note for this clonotype: The CDR3 does not close with the conserved phenylalanine or tryptophan, likely indicating a read error. The CDR3 DNA is TGCAGTCCTCGATCTCCTAGGGTGAGGGACTATGTGCAGTTCCTC. Amino acid sequence: CSPRSPRVRDYVQFL. The rearrangement joins TRBV20-1 to TRBJ2-1; the match to TRBD2 covers 7 bases. Trimming removed 8 bases from V and 12 bases from J; junction bases left unmatched: 22. There are 15 residues in the CDR3. The germline CDR1 and CDR2 sequences are DFQATT and SNEGSKA (reference sequence).